This record looks at one TCR beta chain sequence and its context. Its antigen remains unidentified. Using immunoSEQ multiplex PCR, the repertoire was profiled, and TCRdb retains in-frame clones only, with some absent. This sample has hundreds of thousands of clones, with 92% found just once. The CDR3 spans 16 residues. Germline CDR1 reads ENHRY; CDR2 reads SYGVKD. Trimming left V 3 bases short and J 0 bases short, with 15 bases between. This sample stems from a study of shared clonotypes between healthy human individuals. General study results and limits: Exclusively blood specimens were collected; tissue repertoires likely differ. Generation probabilities of non-shared clonotypes were lower (relative to those shared by all four donors).

Terminally differentiated effector memory CD45RA+ cells were excluded by CCR7 positive selection of CD45RO-negative cells. This clonotype originated in a man aged 25 to 45 in good health. The sequencing input was naive CD8+ T cells sorted from blood. This chain uses TRBV10-3 with TRBJ2-7; D not resolved. The CDR3 DNA follows: TGTGCCATCAGTGAACTCCCCGAACTTAGCTCCTACGAGCAGTACTTC. Its translation: CAISELPELSSYEQYF.